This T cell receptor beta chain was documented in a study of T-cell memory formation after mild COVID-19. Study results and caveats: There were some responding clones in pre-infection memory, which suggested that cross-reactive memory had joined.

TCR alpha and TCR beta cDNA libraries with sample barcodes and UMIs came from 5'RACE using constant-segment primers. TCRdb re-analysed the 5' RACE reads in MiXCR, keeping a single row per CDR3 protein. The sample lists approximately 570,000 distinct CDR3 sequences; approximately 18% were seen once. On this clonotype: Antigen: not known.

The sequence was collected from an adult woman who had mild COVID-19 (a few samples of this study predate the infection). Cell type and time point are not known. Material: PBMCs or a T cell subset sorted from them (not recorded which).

CDR3 sequence reads: CASSEGTSVIYEQYF. CDR3 nucleotides: TGTGCCAGCAGCGAAGGGACTAGCGTCATCTACGAGCAGTACTTC. The chain uses TRBV9 and TRBJ2-7, with TRBD2 matching over 10 bases. Unmatched junction bases numbered 6, after V lost 3 bases and J lost 3 bases. CDR1 and CDR2 from the germline V gene are SGDLS and YYNGEE. The CDR3 is 15 amino acids. The variable domain in full, completed from reference TRBV9 and TRBJ2-7, reads DSGVTQTPKHLITATGQRVTLRCSPRSGDLSVYWYQQSLDQGLQFLIQYYNGEERAKGNILERFSAQQFPDLHSELNLSSLELGDSALYFCASSEGTSVIYEQYFGPGTRLTVT.